This T cell receptor (beta chain) is drawn from a study of blood T cell repertoires in COVID-19. The wider study: From the United States, Italy and Spain came samples of acute and convalescent COVID-19. T cells, B-cell-depleted T cells, or PBMCs provided the cDNA or gDNA that served as material.

Original methodology: The assay estimated nucleated cells by amplifying reference gene primers. Sequencing used immunoSEQ multiplex PCR; TCRdb keeps in-frame clones, though not all of them. V, J and clone size were drawn from that table, and D and trimming were deduced from the DNA. The sample shows about 130,000 clones, roughly 92% of them seen only once. During active infection, Seattle patients enrolled and were then monitored through disease. The J segment lost 0 bases and the V segment lost 3 bases, leaving 5 bases of the junction unmatched. CDR1 LNHDA and CDR2 SQIVND come from the germline V gene (reference sequence). The CDR3 sequence is 18 residues long.

The receptor was isolated from a man in his forties or fifties with COVID-19, enrolled during active disease. The sequencing input was peripheral blood. The chain carries TRBV19 and TRBJ2-2, with 12 bases identical to TRBD2. The CDR3 region is CASSIAGTSGSNTGELFF. CDR3 nucleotide sequence: TGTGCCAGTAGTATTGCAGGGACTAGCGGGTCGAACACCGGGGAGCTGTTTTTT. The full variable domain, completed using reference TRBV19 and TRBJ2-2, is DGGITQSPKYLFRKEGQNVTLSCEQNLNHDAMYWYRQDPGQGLRLIYYSQIVNDFQKGDIAEGYSVSREKKESFPLTVTSAQKNPTAFYLCASSIAGTSGSNTGELFFGEGSRLTVL.